This record concerns one TCR beta chain sequence. In the authors' workflow: Quantification of nucleated cells was approximated via reference gene primer amplification. This table comes from immunoSEQ multiplex PCR, and its TCRdb copy is limited to in-frame clones, with some not included. That table gives V, J and clone size, and the DNA gave D and trimming. The sample has 350,000 to 400,000 clones; approximately 91% are singletons. Germline CDR1 and CDR2: SGHRS and YFSETQ. CDR3 length: 13 residues. The V and J ends lost 0 bases and 4 bases respectively, with 7 bases between them. This sample was included in a study of blood T cell repertoires in COVID-19. Study-wide background: In each case, the material was cDNA or gDNA derived from T cells, B-cell-depleted T cells, or PBMCs.

The cohort comprised adults aged about 18 to 100 years residing in about two dozen US areas. Exposed participants encountered a COVID-19 case during the 2 weeks preceding study entry. The receptor was isolated from a woman aged 40 to 50 who had been exposed to COVID-19. Sample: PBMCs or T cells enriched from blood (not recorded which). The chain uses TRBV5-1 and TRBJ1-1; D is uncertain. The CDR3 bases are TGCGCCAGCAGCTTGGCGGTCCGCACTGAAGCTTTCTTT. This sequence encodes CASSLAVRTEAFF. The whole variable domain, remainder taken from reference TRBV5-1 and TRBJ1-1, is KAGVTQTPRYLIKTRGQQVTLSCSPISGHRSVSWYQQTPGQGLQFLFEYFSETQRNKGNFPGRFSGRQFSNSRSEMNVSTLELGDSALYLCASSLAVRTEAFFGQGTRLTVV.